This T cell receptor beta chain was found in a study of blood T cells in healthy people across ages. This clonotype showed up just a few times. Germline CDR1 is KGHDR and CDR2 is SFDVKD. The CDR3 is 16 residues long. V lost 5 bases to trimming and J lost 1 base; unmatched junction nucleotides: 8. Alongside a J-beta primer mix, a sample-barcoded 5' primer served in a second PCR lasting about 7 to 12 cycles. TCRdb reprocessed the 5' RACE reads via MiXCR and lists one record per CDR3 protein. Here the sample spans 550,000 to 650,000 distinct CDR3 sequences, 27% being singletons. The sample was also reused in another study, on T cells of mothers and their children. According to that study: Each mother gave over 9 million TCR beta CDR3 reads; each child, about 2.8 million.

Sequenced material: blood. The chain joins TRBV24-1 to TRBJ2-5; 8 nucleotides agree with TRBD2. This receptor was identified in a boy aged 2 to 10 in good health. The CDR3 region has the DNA TGTGCCACCAGTGCCAGACATCTAGCGGGCCAAGAGACCCAGTACTTC. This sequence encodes CATSARHLAGQETQYF.